These 26 T cell receptor beta chains share one sample of origin, sequenced in a study of T cell changes during pregnancy in multiple sclerosis. Measured with immunoSEQ multiplex PCR; TCRdb has only the in-frame clones, and not every one. This sample yields 60,000 to 70,000 clones, of which roughly 91% are seen a single time; 2.2% belongs to the top ten. The sequenced sample was peripheral blood, obtained in the third trimester of pregnancy. All receptors derive from a female donor in good health, enrolled as a control in a pregnancy study.

Here the CDR3 DNA reads TGTGCCAGCACCCGAGCAGGGGGCCTTAATTATGGCTACACCTTC. It translates to CASTRAGGLNYGYTF. This chain joins TRBV6-1 and TRBJ1-2; 8 nucleotides agree with TRBD1. Germline V gives CDR1 MNHNS, CDR2 SASEGT. The junction had 12 bases not matched to a gene; V was cut back by 7 bases and J by 5 bases. There are 15 residues in the CDR3.

The rearrangement joins TRBV27 to TRBJ1-5, with 7 nucleotides matching TRBD1. Trimming cost V 5 bases and J 4 bases; bases outside gene matches: 8. The CDR3 is 15 amino acids. Germline CDR1 reads MNHEY; CDR2 reads SMNVEV (reference sequence). CDR3 coding DNA: TGTGCCAGCAGTACCCTGACAGGGTGGAATCAGCCCCAGCATTTT. It translates to CASSTLTGWNQPQHF.

This clone was picked up a small number of times. The rearrangement links TRBV2 to TRBJ2-7; a possible D gene is TRBD1 (5 bases). The CDR3 runs to 14 residues. Germline loops: CDR1 SNHLY, CDR2 FYNNEI. The V gene lost 4 bases and the J gene lost 3 bases, with 13 bases spanning the gap. The CDR3 is CASSGAGSGYEQYF. DNA for the CDR3: TGTGCCAGCAGTGGGGCAGGGTCGGGCTACGAGCAGTACTTC.

The chain recombines TRBV30 with TRBJ2-7, with 7 bases aligning to TRBD1. The germline gives CDR1 GTSNPN, CDR2 SVGIG (reference sequence). The CDR3 totals 14 residues. After removal of 3 bases from V and 1 base from J, the junction contained 6 bases not matched to a gene. The CDR3 is CAWRSPGQSYEQYF. For the CDR3, the DNA is TGTGCCTGGAGGTCTCCGGGACAGTCCTACGAGCAGTACTTC.

The chain is built from TRBV7-9 and TRBJ1-1, with no clear D. With 2 bases removed from V and 3 bases from J, the gap between germline ends came to 7 bases. The CDR3 is made up of 13 amino acids. Per the germline V gene, CDR1 is SEHNR and CDR2 is FQNEAQ (reference sequence). The CDR3 region is CASSLPRDTEAFF. Here the CDR3 DNA reads TGTGCCAGCAGCTTACCACGAGACACTGAAGCTTTCTTT.

V gene TRBV6-1 combines with J gene TRBJ2-1, with TRBD1 matching 10 bases. This CDR3 region has 17 residues. V was pared by 4 bases and J by 6 bases, with 12 bases of the junction left unmatched. From germline, CDR1 is MNHNS and CDR2 SASEGT. CDR3 residues: CASSGDRGGAGLNEQFF. CDR3 DNA: TGTGCCAGCAGTGGGGACAGGGGAGGAGCGGGGCTCAATGAGCAGTTCTTC.

This chain connects TRBV7-2 to TRBJ1-5; D call uncertain. The CDR3 consists of 13 residues. Trimming removed 1 base from V and 7 bases from J, with 8 bases in between. CDR1 SGHTA and CDR2 FQGNSA come from the germline V gene. CDR3 DNA sequence: TGTGCCAGCAGCTTAGGTTCGGGGCAGCCCCAGCATTTT. Its translation: CASSLGSGQPQHF. Full variable domain (remainder filled in from reference TRBV7-2 and TRBJ1-5): GAGVSQSPSNKVTEKGKDVELRCDPISGHTALYWYRQSLGQGLEFLIYFQGNSAPDKSGLPSDRFSAERTGGSVSTLTIQRTQQEDSAVYLCASSLGSGQPQHFGDGTRLSIL.

This clone was counted a single time. The CDR3 protein is CASSPRGTSGGITDTQYF. The CDR3 coding sequence is TGTGCCAGCAGCCCTCGCGGGACTAGCGGGGGCATCACAGATACGCAGTATTTT. This rearrangement joins TRBV4-2 to TRBJ2-3; 14 positions match TRBD2. From germline, CDR1 is LGHNA and CDR2 YNFKEQ. Trimming at V came to 4 bases and at J to 2 bases, leaving 8 bases not matched to a gene. CDR3 length: 18 residues.

This chain links TRBV2 with TRBJ1-2; D uncertain. V was shortened by 10 bases and J by 4 bases, with 7 bases between the two germline ends. Germline CDR1 and CDR2: SNHLY and FYNNEI. CDR3 size: 10 residues. CDR3 in amino acids: CATGGYGYTF. The CDR3 DNA sequence: TGTGCCACCGGAGGCTATGGCTACACCTTC.

This chain uses TRBV7-2 with TRBJ1-2; D call uncertain. CDR3 size: 14 residues. Trimming left V 3 bases short and J 3 bases short, with 11 bases between. Germline V gene lookup returns CDR1 SGHTA and CDR2 FQGNSA. CDR3 amino acids: CASSFSPADYGYTF. For the CDR3, the DNA is TGTGCCAGCAGCTTCTCTCCGGCGGACTATGGCTACACCTTC.

The rearrangement links TRBV6-4 to TRBJ2-1; D is possibly TRBD2 (7 bases). The CDR3 extends over 15 amino acids. V was pared by 0 bases and J by 7 bases, with 13 bases between. The germline CDR1 and CDR2 sequences are MRHNA and SNTAGT. The CDR3 loop reads CASSDSTGGSNEQFF. The CDR3 coding sequence is TGTGCCAGCAGTGACTCAACGGGGGGCTCAAATGAGCAGTTCTTC.

The chain carries TRBV11-3 and TRBJ2-7; 7 bases match TRBD1. The junction had 1 base not matched to a gene; V was cut back by 5 bases and J by 0 bases. CDR3 length: 13 residues. CDR1 and CDR2 from the germline V gene are SGHNT and YENEEA. CDR3 residues: CASSGQVSYEQYF. The CDR3 bases are TGTGCCAGCAGCGGACAGGTCTCCTACGAGCAGTACTTC.

Here the CDR3 reads CASSGHRREIMYNEQFF. CDR3 nucleotides: TGCGCCAGCAGCGGACACCGGCGGGAGATTATGTACAATGAGCAGTTCTTC. The chain links TRBV5-1 to TRBJ2-1, with TRBD2 matching 7 bases. This CDR3 comprises 17 residues. J lost 4 bases, V lost 4 bases, and 14 bases had no gene match. Germline CDR1 and CDR2: SGHRS and YFSETQ. Full variable domain (remainder filled in from reference TRBV5-1 and TRBJ2-1): KAGVTQTPRYLIKTRGQQVTLSCSPISGHRSVSWYQQTPGQGLQFLFEYFSETQRNKGNFPGRFSGRQFSNSRSEMNVSTLELGDSALYLCASSGHRREIMYNEQFFGPGTRLTVL.

CDR3 protein: CASSSDVGSSPLHF. The CDR3 DNA reads as TGTGCCAGCAGCTCGGACGTTGGGAGTTCACCCCTCCACTTT. V usage is TRBV5-8 and J usage is TRBJ1-6; no clear D gene. This CDR3 is 14 amino acids long. The V end was cut by 3 bases, the J end by 9 bases, with 13 bases between. The germline CDR1 and CDR2 sequences are SGHTS and YDEGEE.

V and J are TRBV6-1 and TRBJ2-3, with 10 bases lining up with TRBD2. The CDR3 totals 16 residues. V shed 0 bases, J shed 0 bases, and the junction held 0 bases outside the gene matches. Germline V lookup: CDR1 MNHNS, CDR2 SASEGT. CDR3 protein: CASSEATSGSTDTQYF. CDR3 in DNA: TGTGCCAGCAGTGAAGCGACTAGCGGGAGCACAGATACGCAGTATTTT.

The DNA for the CDR3 is TGTGCCAGCAGCTCTGGACAGGCGAGGCATCAGCCCCAGCATTTT. It codes for CASSSGQARHQPQHF. The chain employs TRBV5-8 and TRBJ1-5; 7 bases agree with TRBD1. Germline assignment: CDR1 SGHTS and CDR2 YDEGEE. V was pared by 3 bases and J by 5 bases, with 8 bases of the junction left unmatched. The CDR3 loop spans 15 amino acids.

The V and J genes are TRBV19 and TRBJ2-2, with D tentatively TRBD2 (6 bases). CDR3 length: 15 amino acids. Per germline, CDR1 LNHDA and CDR2 SQIVND (reference sequence). Deletions cut 3 bases from V and 1 base from J, with 9 bases between. The CDR3 loop reads CASSIFSGNTGELFF. For the CDR3, the DNA is TGTGCCAGTAGTATTTTTAGCGGGAACACCGGGGAGCTGTTTTTT.

The rearrangement uses TRBV18 and TRBJ1-2; the D gene is possibly TRBD1 (6 bases). Germline lookup yields CDR1 KGHSH and CDR2 LQKENI. V was cut by 6 bases and J by 4 bases, with 15 bases left in between. The CDR3 has 14 amino acids. The CDR3 region is CASSDRDGIYGYTF. The CDR3, as DNA: TGTGCCAGCTCGGACAGAGACGGAATCTATGGCTACACCTTC.

J is TRBJ2-7 and V is TRBV6-5, with D possibly being TRBD2 (5 bases). There are 12 residues in the CDR3. Trimming shortened V by 8 bases and J by 5 bases, and 13 bases separated the two germline ends. CDR1 and CDR2 (germline): MNHEY, SVGAGI. This CDR3 is CASEGPYDEQYF. CDR3 sequence (DNA): TGTGCCAGCGAGGGTCCTTACGACGAGCAGTACTTC.

This clone was detected once. This chain connects TRBV7-8 to TRBJ2-3; perhaps TRBD2 as D (5 bases). CDR1 is SGHVS and CDR2 is FQNEAQ in the germline V gene. V dropped 2 bases and J dropped 0 bases, with 9 bases sitting between them. The CDR3 spans 15 residues. DNA for the CDR3: TGTGCCAGCAGCTTAAAGCGGACTAGCACAGATACGCAGTATTTT. Translated: CASSLKRTSTDTQYF.

The CDR3 reads CASSLGDSLNTEAFF. CDR3 sequence (DNA): TGCGCCAGCAGCTTGGGGGACAGCTTGAACACTGAAGCTTTCTTT. The rearrangement joins TRBV5-1 to TRBJ1-1; 7 bases align to TRBD1. After removal of 0 bases from V and 0 bases from J, the junction contained 2 bases not matched to a gene. Germline CDR1 and CDR2: SGHRS and YFSETQ. The CDR3 loop spans 15 amino acids.

This clone was seen only once. This sequence joins TRBV28 and TRBJ2-7; TRBD2 aligns across 7 bases. CDR1 and CDR2 (germline): MDHEN, SYDVKM. The CDR3 is 14 amino acids. The trim removed 8 bases at V and 0 bases at J, leaving 7 bases unmatched. The CDR3 sequence is CASLPGLSSYEQYF. CDR3 coding DNA: TGTGCCAGCCTGCCGGGACTATCCTCCTACGAGCAGTACTTC. The full variable domain, completed using reference TRBV28 and TRBJ2-7, is DVKVTQSSRYLVKRTGEKVFLECVQDMDHENMFWYRQDPGLGLRLIYFSYDVKMKEKGDIPEGYSVSREKKERFSLILESASTNQTSMYLCASLPGLSSYEQYFGPGTRLTVT.

The CDR3, as DNA: TGTGCCAGCAGTGTCCGGGGGTACGAGCAGTACTTC. Translated: CASSVRGYEQYF. The chain has TRBV28 and TRBJ2-7; D is possibly TRBD2 (6 bases). Germline V gene sequence: CDR1 MDHEN, CDR2 SYDVKM. CDR3 length: 12 amino acids. The germline V and J ends were trimmed by 5 bases and 4 bases, with 9 bases remaining between them.

The chain carries TRBV2 and TRBJ1-1, with a tentative D call TRBD1 (5 bases). Looked up from germline, CDR1 is SNHLY and CDR2 is FYNNEI. With 5 bases removed from V and 4 bases from J, the gap between germline ends came to 11 bases. The length of the CDR3 is 13 residues. Here the CDR3 reads CASSPTGGTEAFF. The CDR3 coding sequence is TGTGCCAGCAGTCCGACCGGGGGCACTGAAGCTTTCTTT. Full variable domain (missing parts from reference TRBV2 and TRBJ1-1): EPEVTQTPSHQVTQMGQEVILRCVPISNHLYFYWYRQILGQKVEFLVSFYNNEISEKSEIFDDQFSVERPDGSNFTLKIRSTKLEDSAMYFCASSPTGGTEAFFGQGTRLTVV.

This clone was detected only a few times. The chain joins TRBV5-1 to TRBJ1-1; D unresolved. CDR1 SGHRS and CDR2 YFSETQ come from the germline V gene. CDR3 length: 13 residues. Trimming took 2 bases from V and 7 from J, leaving 12 bases between them. CDR3 protein: CASSLMVGGEAFF. CDR3 DNA sequence: TGCGCCAGCAGCTTAATGGTAGGAGGTGAAGCTTTCTTT.

V and J are TRBV30 and TRBJ1-2; D not resolved. This CDR3 spans 10 amino acids. Germline V CDR1 and CDR2: GTSNPN, SVGIG (reference sequence). V lost 3 bases and J 5 bases, leaving 4 bases between the germline ends. This chain's CDR3 is CAWSGYGYTF. The CDR3 DNA reads TGTGCCTGGAGCGGTTATGGCTACACCTTC.